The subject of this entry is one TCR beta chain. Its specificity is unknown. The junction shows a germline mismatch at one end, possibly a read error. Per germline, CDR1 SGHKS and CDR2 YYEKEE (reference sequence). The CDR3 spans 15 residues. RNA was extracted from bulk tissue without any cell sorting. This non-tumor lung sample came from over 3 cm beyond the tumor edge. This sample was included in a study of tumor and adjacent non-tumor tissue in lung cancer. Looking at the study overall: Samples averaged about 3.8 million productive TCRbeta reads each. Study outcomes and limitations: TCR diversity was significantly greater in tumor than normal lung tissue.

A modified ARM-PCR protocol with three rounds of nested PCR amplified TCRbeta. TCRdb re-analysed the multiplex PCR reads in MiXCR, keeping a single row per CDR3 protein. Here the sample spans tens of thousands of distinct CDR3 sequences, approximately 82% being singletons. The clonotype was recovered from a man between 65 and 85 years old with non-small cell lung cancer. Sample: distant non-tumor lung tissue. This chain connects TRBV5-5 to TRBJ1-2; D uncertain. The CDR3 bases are TGTGCCAGCAACTTAAGGACCCGCGACCTCTATGACTACACCTTC. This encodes CASNLRTRDLYDYTF.